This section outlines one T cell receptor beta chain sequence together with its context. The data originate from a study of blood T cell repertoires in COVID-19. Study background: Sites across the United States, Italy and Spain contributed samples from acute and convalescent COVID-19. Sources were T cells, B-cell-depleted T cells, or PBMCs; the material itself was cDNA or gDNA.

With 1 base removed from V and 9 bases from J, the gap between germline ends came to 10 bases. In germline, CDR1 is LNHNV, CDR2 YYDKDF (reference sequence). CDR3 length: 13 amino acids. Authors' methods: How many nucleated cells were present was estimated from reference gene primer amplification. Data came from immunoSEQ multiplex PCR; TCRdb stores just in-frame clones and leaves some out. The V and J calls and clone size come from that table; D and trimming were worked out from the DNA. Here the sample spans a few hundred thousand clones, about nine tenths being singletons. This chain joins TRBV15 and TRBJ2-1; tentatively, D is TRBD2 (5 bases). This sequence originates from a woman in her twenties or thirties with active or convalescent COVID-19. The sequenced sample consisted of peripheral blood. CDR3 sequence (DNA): TGTGCCACCAGCAGAGCGGACCGGGGTGAGCAGTTCTTC. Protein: CATSRADRGEQFF.